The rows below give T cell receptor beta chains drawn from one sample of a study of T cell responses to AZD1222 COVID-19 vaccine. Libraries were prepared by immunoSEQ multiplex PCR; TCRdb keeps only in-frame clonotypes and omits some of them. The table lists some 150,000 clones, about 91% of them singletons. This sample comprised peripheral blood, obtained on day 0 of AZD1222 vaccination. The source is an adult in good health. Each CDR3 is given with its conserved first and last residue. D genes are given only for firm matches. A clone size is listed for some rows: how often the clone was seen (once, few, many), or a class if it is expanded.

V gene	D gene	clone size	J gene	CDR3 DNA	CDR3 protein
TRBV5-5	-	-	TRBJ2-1	TGTGCCAGCAGCAATCCGCTACGTTCCGCGGGGCGGTACAATGAGCAGTTCTTC	CASSNPLRSAGRYNEQFF
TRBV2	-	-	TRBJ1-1	TGTGCCAGCAGTACGGGCGGGGGCAAAGCTTTCTTT	CASSTGGGKAFF
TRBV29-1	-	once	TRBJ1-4	TGCAGCGCCTCGAAACGGCAAGCAACTAATGAAAAACTGTTTTTT	CSASKRQATNEKLFF
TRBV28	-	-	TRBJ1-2	TGTGCCAGCAGTCCAACGCCCCAGACAGGCATGAGTTATGGCTACACCTTC	CASSPTPQTGMSYGYTF
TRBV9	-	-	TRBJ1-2	TGTGCCAGCAGCGTAGATAGGGGTAACTATGGCTACACCTTC	CASSVDRGNYGYTF
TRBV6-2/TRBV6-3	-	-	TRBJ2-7	TGTGCCAGCAGTTACTCGGAATCTCGGCAGTACTTC	CASSYSESRQYF
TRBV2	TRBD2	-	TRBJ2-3	TGTGCCAGCAGTGAAAAGGGACTAGTGAACACAGATACGCAGTATTTT	CASSEKGLVNTDTQYF
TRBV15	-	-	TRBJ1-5	TGTGCCACCAGCAGGACGTCGATTCAGCCCCAGCATTTT	CATSRTSIQPQHF
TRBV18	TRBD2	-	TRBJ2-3	TGTGCCAGCTCACCCCCGGGTAGCGGGAAATCAGATACGCAGTATTTT	CASSPPGSGKSDTQYF
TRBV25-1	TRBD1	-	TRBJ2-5	TGTGCCAGCAGTCTTGGGACAGGGACTGGACTAGAAGGAGAGACCCAGTACTTC	CASSLGTGTGLEGETQYF
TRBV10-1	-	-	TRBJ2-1	TGCGCCAGCAGTGTCGGGACCGAGTACAATGAGCAGTTCTTC	CASSVGTEYNEQFF
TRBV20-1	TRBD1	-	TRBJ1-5	TGCAGTGCTAGTGGGACAGGGGTTCCGGGCAATCAGCCCCAGCATTTT	CSASGTGVPGNQPQHF
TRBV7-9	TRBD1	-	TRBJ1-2	TGTGCCAGCAGCTCGGGAGGTTCAGGGGGGTCGAGTAACTATGGCTACACCTTC	CASSSGGSGGSSNYGYTF
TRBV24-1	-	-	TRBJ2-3	TGTGCCACCAGTGAGAGGTCCGGGACAGATACGCAGTATTTT	CATSERSGTDTQYF
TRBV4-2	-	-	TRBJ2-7	TGTGCCAGCAGCCGAGAGGCGGGGACCTACGAGCAGTACTTC	CASSREAGTYEQYF
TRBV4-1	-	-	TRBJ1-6	TGCGCCAGCAGCCAAGGGGGGTATAATTCACCCCTCCACTTT	CASSQGGYNSPLHF
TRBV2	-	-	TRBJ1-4	TGTGCCAGCAGTGAATCTTCAACTAATGAAAAACTGTTTTTT	CASSESSTNEKLFF
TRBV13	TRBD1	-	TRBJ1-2	TGTGCCAGCCAGGGGGCAGATGATGGCTACACCTTC	CASQGADDGYTF
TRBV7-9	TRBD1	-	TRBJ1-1	TGTGCCAGCAGCCAGGACAGGTCAGAGGCTTTCTTT	CASSQDRSEAFF
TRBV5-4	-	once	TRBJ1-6	TGTGCCAGCAGCTTGGGGGGTTCCTGGAGCTCCTATAATTCACCCCTCCACTTT	CASSLGGSWSSYNSPLHF
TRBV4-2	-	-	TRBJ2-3	TGTGCCAGCAGCCAAGATTTAGGGGAGGGGGGCACAGATACGCAGTATTTT	CASSQDLGEGGTDTQYF
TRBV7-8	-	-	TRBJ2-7	TGTGCCAGCAGCTTAAGCGGAGCCTCCTACGAGCAGTACTTC	CASSLSGASYEQYF
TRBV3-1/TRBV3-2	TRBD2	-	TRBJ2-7	TGTGCCAGCAGCCCGCGGGGCGGGAGAAGCTACGAGCAGTACTTC	CASSPRGGRSYEQYF
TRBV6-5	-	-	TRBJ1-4	TGTGCCAGCAGTTACTCCACCGGGTTTAATGAAAAACTGTTTTTT	CASSYSTGFNEKLFF
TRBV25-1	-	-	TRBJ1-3	TGTGCCAGCAGTGAGTGGCAGGGGCGCTCTGGAAACACCATATATTTT	CASSEWQGRSGNTIYF
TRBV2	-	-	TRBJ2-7	TGTGCCAGCAGTTTGGGACAAGCTCGGTACGAGCAGTACTTC	CASSLGQARYEQYF
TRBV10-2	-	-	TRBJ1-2	TGCGCCAGCAGTGGCAGGGCCCAACCAATCTATGGCTACACCTTC	CASSGRAQPIYGYTF
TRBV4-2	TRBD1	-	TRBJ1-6	TGTGCCAGCAGCCAAGCTCGGGACAGGGTGGGTATAGGGTCACCCCTCCACTTT	CASSQARDRVGIGSPLHF
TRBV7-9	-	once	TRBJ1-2	TGTGCCAGCAGCGAGGGCTATGGCTACACCTTC	CASSEGYGYTF
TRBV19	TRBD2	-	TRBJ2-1	TGTGCCAGTCAAAATGCGGGGGGTCTCTACAATGAGCAGTTCTTC	CASQNAGGLYNEQFF
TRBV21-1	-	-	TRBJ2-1	TGTGCCAGCAGCAAAGTTGATACTAGCGGATCATCCTACAATGAGCAGTTCTTC	CASSKVDTSGSSYNEQFF
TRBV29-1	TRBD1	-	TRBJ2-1	TGCAGCGTTGATACCGGACAGGGTTTCGATGAGCAGTTCTTC	CSVDTGQGFDEQFF
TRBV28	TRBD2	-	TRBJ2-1	TGTGCCAGCAGTCTCACCTATGATGGTAGCGGGAGGAATAATGAGCAGTTCTTC	CASSLTYDGSGRNNEQFF
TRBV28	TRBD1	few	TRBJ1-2	TGTGCCAGCAGCGTGCCCAAGTGGGACAGGGGGATGGGGGACTATGGCTACACCTTC	CASSVPKWDRGMGDYGYTF
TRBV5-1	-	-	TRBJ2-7	TGCGCCAGCAGCTTGTTTTCCAGGGGCCCAAGCTCCTACGAGCAGTACTTC	CASSLFSRGPSSYEQYF
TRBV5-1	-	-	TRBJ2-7	TGCGCCAGCAGGCCCCTGGACAGTACCTACGAGCAGTACTTC	CASRPLDSTYEQYF
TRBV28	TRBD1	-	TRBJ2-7	TGTGCCAGCAGGCGGACCGGGACAGGGACGGATCAGCAGTACTTC	CASRRTGTGTDQQYF
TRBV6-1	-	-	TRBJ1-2	TGTGCCAGCAGTGAAAAATGGGGACTGGACACCTTC	CASSEKWGLDTF
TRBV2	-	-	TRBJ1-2	TGTGCCAGCAGTTCGGTACAGGCCTATGGCTACACCTTC	CASSSVQAYGYTF
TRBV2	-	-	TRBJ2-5	TGTGCCAGCAACCGGGCCATACAAGAGACCCAGTACTTC	CASNRAIQETQYF
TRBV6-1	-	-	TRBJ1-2	TGTGCCAGCAGTGAAACGGCAAACTATGGCTACACCTTC	CASSETANYGYTF
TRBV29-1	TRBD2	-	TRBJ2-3	TGCAGCGTTGTCCGAGGATCGGGGGGGCGCAGGGGAGATACGCAGTATTTT	CSVVRGSGGRRGDTQYF
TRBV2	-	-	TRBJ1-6	TGTGCCAGCAGTGAAAGGCAGATCCGTTCACCCCTCCACTTT	CASSERQIRSPLHF
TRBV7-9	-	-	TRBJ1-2	TGTGCCAGCAGCTTTGAAGGCTATGGCTACACCTTC	CASSFEGYGYTF